The 3 T cell receptor beta chains reported below all come from one sample, sequenced in a study of blood T cell repertoires in COVID-19 (dated by TCRdb to the early 2020s). The receptor library was made with the immunoSEQ multiplex PCR assay. The table comes from immuneACCESS by way of TCRdb, which keeps in-frame sequences with V and J called. Part of the clones is missing from these tables; in studies checked, under half for an unresolved V gene and the rest for unknown reasons. Here the sample has over 200,000 clones; about 90% occur a single time. Together, the top ten hold 1% to 1.5% of the sample. Sequencing used peripheral blood. These receptors all come from a man younger than 40 with acute or convalescent COVID-19.

The V call is TRBV27, the J call TRBJ1-1, with no clear D. Trimming removed 5 bases from V and 4 bases from J, with 14 bases in between. Germline values: CDR1 MNHEY, CDR2 SMNVEV (reference sequence). This CDR3 contains 14 residues. The CDR3 here is CASSLGTVGTEAFF. The CDR3 nucleotides are TGTGCCAGCAGTCTAGGCACCGTAGGCACTGAAGCTTTCTTT.

CDR3 residues: CASSPLKTGNQETQYF. CDR3 DNA: TGTGCCAGCTCACCACTTAAAACAGGAAACCAAGAGACCCAGTACTTC. The chain has TRBV18 and TRBJ2-5; possibly TRBD1 for D (5 bases). Per the germline V gene, CDR1 is KGHSH and CDR2 is LQKENI. The CDR3 sequence is 16 residues long. The V and J ends lost 1 base and 0 bases respectively, with 12 bases between them.

The CDR3 nucleotides are TGTGCCAGCTCACCGGAGGGACAGGGGGCGAACGGGGAGCTGTTTTTT. This encodes CASSPEGQGANGELFF. The chain carries TRBV18 and TRBJ2-2, with 12 nucleotides matching TRBD1. Germline CDR1 KGHSH, CDR2 LQKENI. V dropped 3 bases and J dropped 7; count of bases not matched to a gene: 6. CDR3 length equals 16 residues.